Listed below are T cell receptor beta chains from one sample, sequenced in a study of cytomegalovirus exposure and HLA in healthy donors. Clones were read by immunoSEQ multiplex PCR, and TCRdb kept only the in-frame ones, dropping some. The data hold 70,000 to 90,000 clones, with around 75% observed a single time. The sequenced sample consisted of PBMCs. These TCRs come from a middle-aged man in good health and CMV-seronegative. Each CDR3 is given with its conserved first and last residue. Each record gives: J gene, D gene, clone size, V gene, CDR3 protein, CDR3 DNA. D genes are given only for firm matches. Some rows have no size entry. The others give once, few or many, or a class for an expanded clone.

j_gene: TRBJ1-5
d_gene: .
abundance: .
v_gene: TRBV19
CDR3aa: CASSMGLYSNQPQHF
CDR3nt: TGTGCCAGTAGTATGGGACTTTATAGCAATCAGCCCCAGCATTTT

j_gene: TRBJ1-4
d_gene: .
abundance: once
v_gene: TRBV2
CDR3aa: CASSESAQGEKLFF
CDR3nt: TGTGCCAGCAGTGAATCAGCACAGGGTGAAAAACTGTTTTTT

j_gene: TRBJ2-7
d_gene: .
abundance: .
v_gene: TRBV6-5
CDR3aa: CASSEGGDYEQYF
CDR3nt: TGTGCCAGCAGTGAAGGCGGGGACTACGAGCAGTACTTC

j_gene: TRBJ2-7
d_gene: .
abundance: .
v_gene: TRBV6-5
CDR3aa: CASSYSSGAGYEQYF
CDR3nt: TGTGCCAGCAGTTATTCGTCAGGGGCGGGCTACGAGCAGTACTTC

j_gene: TRBJ2-1
d_gene: TRBD2
abundance: .
v_gene: TRBV6-1
CDR3aa: CASSELGLIYPAGQFF
CDR3nt: TGTGCCAGCAGTGAATTGGGACTAATCTACCCGGCGGGGCAGTTCTTC

j_gene: TRBJ2-1
d_gene: .
abundance: .
v_gene: TRBV4-2
CDR3aa: CASSPGAELNEQFF
CDR3nt: TGTGCCAGCAGCCCGGGTGCGGAGCTCAATGAGCAGTTCTTC

j_gene: TRBJ1-1
d_gene: .
abundance: .
v_gene: TRBV29-1
CDR3aa: CSAKRLNTEAFF
CDR3nt: TGCAGCGCCAAGAGGTTGAACACTGAAGCTTTCTTT

j_gene: TRBJ2-7
d_gene: .
abundance: .
v_gene: TRBV7-9
CDR3aa: CASSLILGYEQYF
CDR3nt: TGTGCCAGCAGCTTAATACTTGGTTACGAGCAGTACTTC

j_gene: TRBJ1-2
d_gene: TRBD1
abundance: .
v_gene: TRBV5-4
CDR3aa: CASSLEAGGYYGYTF
CDR3nt: TGTGCCAGCAGCTTGGAAGCAGGGGGGTACTATGGCTACACCTTC

j_gene: TRBJ2-5
d_gene: .
abundance: .
v_gene: TRBV4-2
CDR3aa: CASSQTGIQETQYF
CDR3nt: TGTGCCAGCAGCCAAACAGGGATCCAAGAGACCCAGTACTTC

j_gene: TRBJ2-5
d_gene: .
abundance: .
v_gene: TRBV6-5
CDR3aa: CASSWRENTETQYF
CDR3nt: TGTGCCAGCTCCTGGAGGGAGAATACGGAGACCCAGTACTTC

j_gene: TRBJ1-5
d_gene: .
abundance: once
v_gene: TRBV27
CDR3aa: CASSLAGSNQPQHF
CDR3nt: TGTGCCAGCAGTTTGGCAGGCAGCAATCAGCCCCAGCATTTT

j_gene: TRBJ1-1
d_gene: .
abundance: few
v_gene: TRBV2
CDR3aa: CASGGQNTEAFF
CDR3nt: TGTGCCAGCGGTGGACAGAACACTGAAGCTTTCTTT

j_gene: TRBJ2-3
d_gene: .
abundance: .
v_gene: TRBV28
CDR3aa: CASSLGGTSDTQYF
CDR3nt: TGTGCCAGCAGTTTAGGGGGGACCTCGGATACGCAGTATTTT

j_gene: TRBJ1-1
d_gene: TRBD1
abundance: few
v_gene: TRBV19
CDR3aa: CASTLDRGGTEAFF
CDR3nt: TGTGCCAGTACCCTAGACAGGGGTGGTACTGAAGCTTTCTTT